The 27 T cell receptor beta chains below come from one sample, sequenced in a study of blood T cell repertoires in COVID-19. This table comes from immunoSEQ multiplex PCR, and its TCRdb copy is limited to in-frame clones, with some not included. The data show a few hundred thousand clones, around three quarters seen once. Material for sequencing was peripheral blood. The receptors come from a woman aged 70-85 years with acute or convalescent COVID-19.

V usage is TRBV6-5 and J usage is TRBJ2-7, with D maybe TRBD2 (7 bases). This CDR3 contains 11 residues. Germline-derived CDR1 and CDR2 are MNHEY and SVGAGI. The CDR3 sequence: CGVGGGYEQYV. The CDR3 bases are TGTGGGGTAGGGGGAGGGTACGAGCAGTACGTC.

The V and J genes are TRBV7-2 and TRBJ2-1; no reliable D call. V was shortened by 5 bases and J by 8 bases, with 19 bases between the two germline ends. This CDR3 spans 15 amino acids. Germline V gene sequence: CDR1 SGHTA, CDR2 FQGNSA. The DNA of the CDR3 is TGTGCCAGCAGCCCCCTACTCCCTTCTGCGGATGAGCAGTTCTTC. This gives the protein CASSPLLPSADEQFF. Combining the CDR3 with reference TRBV7-2 and TRBJ2-1 gives the whole variable domain GAGVSQSPSNKVTEKGKDVELRCDPISGHTALYWYRQSLGQGLEFLIYFQGNSAPDKSGLPSDRFSAERTGGSVSTLTIQRTQQEDSAVYLCASSPLLPSADEQFFGPGTRLTVL.

The chain joins TRBV6-5 to TRBJ2-3, with D possibly being TRBD2 (6 bases). V lost 0 bases to trimming and J lost 10 bases, with 14 bases between them. CDR1 and CDR2 from the germline V gene are MNHEY and SVGAGI. This CDR3 has 14 residues. The CDR3 sequence is CASSYSGTPRPQYF. In DNA form, the CDR3 reads TGTGCCAGCAGTTACTCAGGGACTCCCCGGCCGCAGTATTTT.

V is TRBV12-3 or TRBV12-4 and J is TRBJ1-1; weak D call: TRBD1 (5 bases). This CDR3 has 12 amino acids. The V gene lost 6 bases and the J gene lost 5 bases, with 10 bases spanning the gap. The CDR3, as DNA: TGTGCCAGCAGGCAGACAGTAACTGAAGCTTTCTTT. Its protein product is CASRQTVTEAFF.

This clone occurred once. The J gene is TRBJ2-7, the V gene TRBV11-3, with 10 bases aligning to TRBD1. This CDR3 is 15 amino acids long. V trimming: 6 bases; J trimming: 2 bases; junction bases outside the gene matches: 7. Germline V gene sequence: CDR1 SGHNT, CDR2 YENEEA. The CDR3 region has the DNA TGTGCCAGCAGTTTGCCGGGACAGGGGCCCTACGAGCAGTACGTC. Translated, it gives CASSLPGQGPYEQYV.

V is TRBV11-2 and J is TRBJ1-4; D remains unclear. The V gene lost 5 bases and the J gene lost 7 bases, with 17 bases spanning the gap. Germline lookup yields CDR1 SGHAT and CDR2 FQNNGV. This CDR3 is built from 15 residues. In nucleotides, the CDR3 is TGTGCCAGCAGCGCACCTTCCCTGGGAGGTGAAAAACTGTTTTTT. It is translated as CASSAPSLGGEKLFF.

The chain joins TRBV6-4 to TRBJ2-1; TRBD2 matches at 16 bases. The CDR3 runs 18 residues. The ends lost 0 bases at V and 3 bases at J; junction bases unmatched: 2. The germline gives CDR1 MRHNA, CDR2 SNTAGT. The CDR3 protein is CASSDSGLAGGDYNEQFF. CDR3 bases: TGTGCCAGCAGTGACTCGGGACTAGCGGGGGGGGACTACAATGAGCAGTTCTTC.

This chain uses TRBV10-2 with TRBJ2-3, with D perhaps TRBD2 (5 bases). The germline CDR1 and CDR2 sequences are WSHSY and SAAADI. The CDR3 consists of 14 residues. The V and J ends lost 7 bases and 4 bases respectively, with 15 bases between them. CDR3 DNA sequence: TGCGCCAGCATGATGAGTGGAGGTTCAGATACGCAGTATTTT. This encodes CASMMSGGSDTQYF.

The chain is built from TRBV5-8 and TRBJ1-1; D uncertain. The CDR3 spans 12 residues. The V and J ends lost 4 bases and 4 bases respectively, with 8 bases between them. CDR1 is SGHTS and CDR2 is YDEGEE in the germline V gene. For the CDR3, the DNA is TGTGCCAGCAGCCGGTACAGCACTGAAGCTTTCTTT. It is translated as CASSRYSTEAFF.

The V gene is TRBV11-2, the J gene TRBJ2-1; 11 positions match TRBD2. CDR1 and CDR2 (germline): SGHAT, FQNNGV. The length of the CDR3 is 12 residues. V lost 1 base and J lost 16; bases outside the gene matches: 3. This CDR3 is CASSLVLAGVFF. The CDR3 DNA follows: TGTGCCAGCAGCTTAGTACTAGCGGGGGTCTTCTTC.

This chain uses TRBV6-5 with TRBJ2-1, with 8 bases matching TRBD1. This CDR3 is built from 13 residues. Germline values: CDR1 MNHEY, CDR2 SVGAGI. V gave up 9 bases and J gave up 4 bases; unmatched junction bases: 5. CDR3 region: CASGGQVYNEQFF. CDR3 DNA sequence: TGTGCCAGTGGGGGACAGGTATACAATGAGCAGTTCTTC.

The rearrangement joins TRBV29-1 to TRBJ1-1; 8 bases fit TRBD1. The CDR3 is 14 residues long. Germline V gene lookup returns CDR1 SQVTM and CDR2 ANQGSEA. The V and J ends lost 4 bases and 0 bases, in that order; junction bases with no gene match: 4. CDR3 loop: CSVAPQGVNTEAFF. The CDR3 DNA reads TGCAGCGTTGCCCCACAGGGGGTGAACACTGAAGCTTTCTTT.

CDR3 bases: TGTGCCACCAGCTCACATGGGGGCGGGTACAATGAGCAGTTCTTC. Its translation: CATSSHGGGYNEQFF. This sequence joins TRBV24-1 and TRBJ2-1; a weak D match, TRBD1 (6 bases). Trimming removed 7 bases at V and 4 bases at J, with 16 bases between. The CDR3 spans 15 residues. Germline-derived CDR1 and CDR2 are KGHDR and SFDVKD.

The gene calls are TRBV5-4 and TRBJ1-1; D is possibly TRBD1 (5 bases). The length of the CDR3 is 15 residues. Trimming pared 1 base from V and 4 bases from J, leaving 14 bases between. Germline V gene data show CDR1 as SGHNT and CDR2 as YYREEE (reference sequence). The CDR3 is CASSLFRAGLTEAFF. The CDR3 region has the DNA TGTGCCAGCAGCTTGTTCAGGGCAGGTCTCACTGAAGCTTTCTTT.

Ten or more counts support this clone. The chain recombines TRBV11-3 with TRBJ2-3; 7 bases fit TRBD1. J gave up 3 bases and V 0 bases, and 9 bases lay outside the gene matches. Germline V lookup: CDR1 SGHNT, CDR2 YENEEA. The CDR3 totals 17 residues. The CDR3 sequence: CASSLDQGGTGTDTQYF. CDR3 DNA: TGTGCCAGCAGCTTAGATCAAGGGGGCACAGGGACAGATACGCAGTATTTT.

The rearrangement uses TRBV5-5 and TRBJ2-2; 7 positions agree with TRBD1. CDR3 length: 16 residues. Germline V gene data show CDR1 as SGHKS and CDR2 as YYEKEE (reference sequence). The ends lost 4 bases at V and 3 bases at J; junction bases unmatched: 9. The CDR3, as DNA: TGTGCCAGCAGCCGTAAGACAGGGAGTGACACCGGGGAGCTGTTTTTT. Protein: CASSRKTGSDTGELFF. Looking up the rest from reference TRBV5-5 and TRBJ2-2 gives the full variable domain: DAGVTQSPTHLIKTRGQQVTLRCSPISGHKSVSWYQQVLGQGPQFIFQYYEKEERGRGNFPDRFSARQFPNYSSELNVNALLLGDSALYLCASSRKTGSDTGELFFGEGSRLTVL.

V usage is TRBV7-2 and J usage is TRBJ2-1; D is possibly TRBD2 (5 bases). The CDR3 has 16 residues. From germline, CDR1 is SGHTA and CDR2 FQGNSA. V was cut by 5 bases and J by 2 bases, with 16 bases left in between. In DNA, the CDR3 is TGTGCCAGCAGCCCACCTAGCAGCCAGCCCTACAATGAGCAGTTCTTC. Protein: CASSPPSSQPYNEQFF.

The chain has TRBV6-1 and TRBJ2-5, with 10 positions matching TRBD2. Germline V lookup: CDR1 MNHNS, CDR2 SASEGT. V was pared by 1 base and J by 3 bases, with 17 bases of the junction left unmatched. The CDR3 spans 20 residues. This CDR3 reads CASSEEGSASRLAGEETQYF. Written as DNA, the CDR3 is TGTGCCAGCAGTGAAGAGGGATCAGCGAGCAGGCTAGCGGGGGAAGAGACCCAGTACTTC.

The chain joins TRBV6-2 or TRBV6-3 to TRBJ1-5; D unclear. Germline V gene sequence: CDR1 MNHEY, CDR2 SVGEGT. The CDR3 length is 18 residues. V was trimmed by 6 bases and J by 2 bases, leaving 23 bases between them. CDR3 loop: CASSPLIDRSGGNQPQHF. The DNA for the CDR3 is TGTGCCAGCAGCCCCCTCATAGACCGTAGCGGGGGCAATCAGCCCCAGCATTTT.

The chain recombines TRBV30 with TRBJ2-3, with TRBD2 matching 11 bases. CDR3 length: 16 amino acids. Germline V gene lookup returns CDR1 GTSNPN and CDR2 SVGIG (reference sequence). Germline trimming cut 0 bases from V and 6 bases from J; bases unmatched to any gene: 8. The DNA for the CDR3 is TGTGCCTGGAGTGTACTGAGTGGGACTAGCGGCGATACGCAGTATTTT. It yields the protein CAWSVLSGTSGDTQYF.

This clone was recorded a few times. The CDR3 sequence is CASSLGQGVSGEQYF. The CDR3 nucleotides read TGTGCCAGCAGCTTGGGTCAGGGGGTCTCGGGAGAGCAGTACTTC. The chain is built from TRBV7-9 and TRBJ2-7, with 7 bases that match TRBD1. Trimming took 3 bases from V and 7 from J; bases not matched to a gene: 12. CDR1 SEHNR and CDR2 FQNEAQ come from the germline V gene (reference sequence). CDR3 length: 15 residues.

The sample holds a few counts of this clone. V usage is TRBV4-2 and J usage is TRBJ1-2; D is ambiguous. CDR3 length: 15 residues. Per the germline V gene, CDR1 is LGHNA and CDR2 is YNFKEQ. V was cut by 4 bases and J by 0 bases, with 12 bases left in between. The DNA for the CDR3 is TGTGCCAGCAGCCTCAGCCGACAAGCTAACTATGGCTACACCTTC. This sequence encodes CASSLSRQANYGYTF.

The J gene is TRBJ1-6, the V gene TRBV7-6; D is unclear. Germline V gene sequence: CDR1 SGHVS, CDR2 FNYEAQ. This CDR3 is 17 amino acids long. V was trimmed by 1 base and J by 5 bases, leaving 15 bases between them. The CDR3 sequence: CASSLEGGRGNNSPLHF. The CDR3 nucleotides read TGTGCCAGCAGCTTAGAAGGAGGGCGAGGAAATAATTCACCCCTCCACTTT.

As concerns this clone: At one of its ends the junction is not consistent with the germline gene, which may arise from a read error. This sequence joins TRBV7-2 and TRBJ2-3; 7 nucleotides match TRBD2. CDR3 length: 13 amino acids. Germline CDR1 reads SGHTA; CDR2 reads FQGNSA. CDR3 residues: CASSLFSRGEGSF. The DNA of the CDR3 is TGTGCCAGCAGCTTATTTAGTCGGGGGGAAGGGAGTTTT.

The gene calls are TRBV4-1 and TRBJ1-2; D perhaps matches TRBD1 (6 bases). Germline-derived CDR1 and CDR2 are MGHRA and YSYEKL. The length of the CDR3 is 16 residues. V was pared by 4 bases and J by 5 bases, with 20 bases between. The CDR3 protein is CASSLEMQGLGYGYTF. The CDR3 bases are TGCGCCAGCAGCCTAGAGATGCAGGGGCTAGGATATGGCTACACCTTC.

The rearrangement joins TRBV12-5 to TRBJ2-1; TRBD2 agrees at 13 bases. There are 15 residues in the CDR3. Germline CDR1 reads LGHNT; CDR2 reads FRNRAP. The ends lost 1 base at V and 8 bases at J; junction bases unmatched: 2. CDR3 sequence reads: CASGLGLAGGDEQFF. The CDR3 nucleotides read TGTGCTAGTGGTTTGGGACTAGCGGGGGGTGATGAGCAGTTCTTC.

Notes on this clone: One end of the junction fails to match germline, which may point to a read error. The V gene is TRBV24-1, the J gene TRBJ2-3; 10 bases line up with TRBD2. This CDR3 spans 14 amino acids. Looked up from germline, CDR1 is KGHDR and CDR2 is SFDVKD. The CDR3 region is CAISPSGGEDTQYF. The CDR3 nucleotides read TGTGCCATCAGTCCTAGCGGGGGAGAAGATACGCAGTATTTT.